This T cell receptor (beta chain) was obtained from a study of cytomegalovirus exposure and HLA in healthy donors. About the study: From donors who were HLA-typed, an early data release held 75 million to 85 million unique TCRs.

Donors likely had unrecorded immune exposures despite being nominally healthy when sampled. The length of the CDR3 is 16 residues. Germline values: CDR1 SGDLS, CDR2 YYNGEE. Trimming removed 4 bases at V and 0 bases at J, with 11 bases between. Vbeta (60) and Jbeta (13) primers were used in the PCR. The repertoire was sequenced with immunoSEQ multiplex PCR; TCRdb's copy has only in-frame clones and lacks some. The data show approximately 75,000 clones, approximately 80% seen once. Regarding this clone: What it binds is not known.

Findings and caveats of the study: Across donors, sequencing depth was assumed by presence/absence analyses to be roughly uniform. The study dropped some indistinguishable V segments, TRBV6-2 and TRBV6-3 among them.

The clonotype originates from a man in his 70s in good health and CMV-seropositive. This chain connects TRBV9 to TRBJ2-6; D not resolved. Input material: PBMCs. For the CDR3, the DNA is TGTGCCAGCAGCCTACGACACAGCTCTGGGGCCAACGTCCTGACTTTC. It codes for CASSLRHSSGANVLTF.